This T cell receptor beta chain is drawn from a study of sequential checkpoint blockade in melanoma. Profiling relied on immunoSEQ multiplex PCR, and the TCRdb table lists in-frame clones only, not all of them. The sample lists fewer than 15,000 clones, 70% to 75% occurring once. Treatment specified: randomized to nivolumab then ipilimumab (arm A) or the reverse (arm B). V lost 6 bases and J lost 3; bases outside the gene matches: 4. Looked up from germline, CDR1 is SGDLS and CDR2 is YYNGEE. The CDR3 is made up of 15 amino acids. This rearrangement joins TRBV9 to TRBJ2-3; 13 bases match TRBD2. The specimen was CD8+ T cells sorted from blood (inferred from file names), collected from a patient given nivolumab and ipilimumab in sequence. The receptor was derived from a human donor with melanoma. The CDR3 region is CASKWGLAGTDTQYF. As DNA, the CDR3 is TGTGCCAGCAAATGGGGACTAGCGGGGACAGATACGCAGTATTTT.